Listed below are T cell receptor beta chains from one sample, sequenced in a study of human T cells and chemical hapten exposure. One entry per CDR3 protein, called by TCRdb with MiXCR from the RACE reads. The repertoire consists of some 77,000 distinct CDR3 sequences, with approximately 10% occurring once and the leading ten covering about 1.4%. Specimen: whole blood, collected in connection with sensitization to the hapten diphenylcyclopropenone (DPC). All receptors come from a woman in her forties or fifties with alopecia areata. Some clones in this sample may be carry-over from other donors' samples. The CDR3 runs from the conserved cysteine through the conserved F or W. Fields, in order: D gene, V gene, clone size, J gene, CDR3 protein, CDR3 DNA. A D gene is named only where the DNA matches it firmly. A row's size may be missing; if present it is once, few, many or a size class.

D: .; V: TRBV7-3; size: many; J: TRBJ2-3; CDR3: CASSSPGDDTQYF; DNA: TGTGCCAGCAGCTCGCCCGGGGACGATACGCAGTATTTT
D: .; V: TRBV7-2; size: .; J: TRBJ2-5; CDR3: CASSSNSFYQETQYF; DNA: TGTGCCAGCTCATCCAACTCGTTTTACCAAGAGACCCAGTACTTC
D: .; V: TRBV6-5; size: few; J: TRBJ1-1; CDR3: CASSYDSLGEAFF; DNA: TGTGCCAGCAGTTACGATTCGCTGGGTGAAGCTTTCTTT
D: .; V: TRBV12-3/TRBV12-4; size: .; J: TRBJ2-1; CDR3: CASSLALRTFSEQFF; DNA: TGTGCCAGCAGTCTTGCCCTTAGGACATTCAGTGAGCAGTTCTTC
D: TRBD2; V: TRBV7-8; size: many; J: TRBJ2-1; CDR3: CASSLEGTTLRSEQFF; DNA: TGTGCCAGCAGCTTAGAAGGGACTACCCTTCGAAGTGAGCAGTTCTTC
D: TRBD1; V: TRBV12-3/TRBV12-4; size: many; J: TRBJ1-6; CDR3: CASSLRGVGSPLHF; DNA: TGTGCCAGCAGCCTCAGGGGGGTGGGTTCACCCCTCCACTTT
D: .; V: TRBV7-9; size: many; J: TRBJ2-5; CDR3: CASSPEIETQYF; DNA: TGTGCCAGCAGCCCAGAAATCGAGACCCAGTACTTC
D: .; V: TRBV2; size: few; J: TRBJ2-3; CDR3: CASNVRTDTQYF; DNA: TGTGCCAGCAACGTTAGGACAGATACGCAGTATTTT
D: .; V: TRBV7-9; size: .; J: TRBJ2-3; CDR3: CASSPPGVPGTDTQYF; DNA: TGTGCCAGCAGCCCCCCGGGAGTGCCGGGCACAGATACGCAGTATTTT
D: .; V: TRBV12-3/TRBV12-4; size: .; J: TRBJ2-7; CDR3: CASSLSSSAYEQYF; DNA: TGTGCCAGCAGTTTATCCAGTTCCGCCTACGAGCAGTACTTC
D: .; V: TRBV11-2; size: .; J: TRBJ2-3; CDR3: CASSPDRISTDTQYF; DNA: TGTGCCAGCAGCCCAGATCGGATCAGCACAGATACGCAGTATTTT
D: .; V: TRBV4-1; size: few; J: TRBJ2-7; CDR3: CASSQGIQGTYEQYF; DNA: TGCGCCAGCAGCCAAGGAATCCAGGGGACCTACGAGCAGTACTTC
D: TRBD1; V: TRBV5-4; size: few; J: TRBJ2-1; CDR3: CASHRQGPNEQFF; DNA: TGTGCCAGCCACCGACAGGGCCCCAATGAGCAGTTCTTC
D: .; V: TRBV10-3; size: many; J: TRBJ2-3; CDR3: CAISETDTQYF; DNA: TGTGCCATCAGTGAAACAGATACGCAGTATTTT
D: .; V: TRBV5-1; size: few; J: TRBJ2-3; CDR3: CASSFSPPADTQYF; DNA: TGCGCCAGCAGCTTCTCCCCTCCTGCAGATACGCAGTATTTT
D: .; V: TRBV12-3/TRBV12-4; size: few; J: TRBJ1-6; CDR3: CASTGQAINSPLHF; DNA: TGTGCCAGCACCGGGCAGGCGATTAATTCACCCCTCCACTTT
D: .; V: TRBV19; size: many; J: TRBJ2-3; CDR3: CATSLEDRAEDTQYF; DNA: TGTGCCACCAGTCTGGAGGACAGAGCCGAAGATACGCAGTATTTT
D: .; V: TRBV12-3/TRBV12-4; size: .; J: TRBJ1-1; CDR3: CASSLTANTEAFF; DNA: TGTGCCAGCAGTTTAACCGCAAACACTGAAGCTTTCTTT
D: TRBD1; V: TRBV24-1; size: .; J: TRBJ2-5; CDR3: CATSPTGAQETQYF; DNA: TGTGCCACCAGCCCGACAGGGGCCCAAGAGACCCAGTACTTC
D: TRBD2; V: TRBV7-2; size: .; J: TRBJ2-1; CDR3: CASSLGASGRLEFF; DNA: TGTGCCAGCAGCTTAGGGGCTAGCGGGAGATTGGAGTTCTTC
D: .; V: TRBV19; size: .; J: TRBJ2-3; CDR3: CASRTTTITDTQYF; DNA: TGTGCCAGTAGGACCACGACAATCACAGATACGCAGTATTTT
D: .; V: TRBV18; size: few; J: TRBJ2-1; CDR3: CASSPPKQSSYNEQFF; DNA: TGTGCCAGCTCACCACCTAAACAAAGCTCCTACAATGAGCAGTTCTTC
D: .; V: TRBV5-1; size: many; J: TRBJ2-3; CDR3: CASSPGVADTQYF; DNA: TGCGCCAGCAGCCCTGGGGTTGCAGATACGCAGTATTTT
D: .; V: TRBV24-1; size: .; J: TRBJ1-5; CDR3: CATSRDVGGGPQHF; DNA: TGTGCCACCAGCCGGGACGTAGGCGGTGGGCCCCAGCATTTT
D: TRBD1; V: TRBV27; size: .; J: TRBJ1-6; CDR3: CASSPLPQGANNSPLHF; DNA: TGTGCCAGCAGTCCCCTCCCCCAGGGGGCGAATAATTCACCCCTCCACTTT
D: TRBD2; V: TRBV7-7; size: .; J: TRBJ2-3; CDR3: CASSRGTSGIRSTDTQYF; DNA: TGTGCTAGCAGCCGGGGGACTAGCGGGATCCGGAGCACAGATACGCAGTATTTT
D: .; V: TRBV18; size: .; J: TRBJ1-1; CDR3: CASSWGAAMNTEASF; DNA: TGTGCCAGCTCATGGGGGGCAGCTATGAACACTGAAGCTTCCTTT
D: TRBD2; V: TRBV6-5; size: .; J: TRBJ2-3; CDR3: CATTGGPTSGRMDTQYF; DNA: TGTGCCACCACCGGGGGCCCAACTAGCGGGAGGATGGATACGCAGTATTTT
D: TRBD1; V: TRBV11-2; size: .; J: TRBJ1-4; CDR3: CASSPGDRPNEKLFF; DNA: TGTGCCAGCAGCCCCGGGGACAGGCCAAATGAAAAACTGTTTTTT
D: TRBD2; V: TRBV7-2; size: few; J: TRBJ2-3; CDR3: CASSPRLAGGRDTQYF; DNA: TGTGCCAGCAGCCCTCGACTAGCGGGAGGTAGAGATACGCAGTATTTT
D: TRBD2; V: TRBV7-3; size: .; J: TRBJ2-1; CDR3: CASSTLGAGGRNNEQFF; DNA: TGTGCCAGCAGCACCCTAGGGGCGGGAGGGAGGAACAATGAGCAGTTCTTC
D: TRBD1; V: TRBV18; size: few; J: TRBJ1-2; CDR3: CASSGETGNFYGYTF; DNA: TGTGCCAGCTCAGGAGAGACAGGGAACTTCTATGGCTACACCTTC
D: TRBD1; V: TRBV18; size: .; J: TRBJ1-5; CDR3: CASSPETGSNQPQHF; DNA: TGTGCCAGCTCACCAGAGACAGGGAGCAATCAGCCCCAGCATTTT